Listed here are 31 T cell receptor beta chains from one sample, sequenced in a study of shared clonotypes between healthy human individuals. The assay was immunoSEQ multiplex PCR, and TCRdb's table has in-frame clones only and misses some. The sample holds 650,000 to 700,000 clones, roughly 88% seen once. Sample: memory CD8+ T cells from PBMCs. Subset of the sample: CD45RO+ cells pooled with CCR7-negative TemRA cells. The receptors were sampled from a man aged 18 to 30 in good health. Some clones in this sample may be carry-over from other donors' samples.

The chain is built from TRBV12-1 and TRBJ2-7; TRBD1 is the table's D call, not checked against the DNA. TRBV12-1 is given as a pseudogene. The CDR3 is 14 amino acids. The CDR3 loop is CASSFHGAGYEQYF. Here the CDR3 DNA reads TGTGCCAGCAGCTTTCATGGAGCAGGGTACGAGCAGTACTTC.

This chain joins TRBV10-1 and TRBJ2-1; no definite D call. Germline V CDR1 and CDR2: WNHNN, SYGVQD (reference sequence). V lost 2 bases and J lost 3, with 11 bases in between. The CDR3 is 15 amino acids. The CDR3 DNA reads TGCGCCAGCAGTGAGGAGTTGACCCTCTACAATGAGCAGTTCTTC. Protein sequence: CASSEELTLYNEQFF.

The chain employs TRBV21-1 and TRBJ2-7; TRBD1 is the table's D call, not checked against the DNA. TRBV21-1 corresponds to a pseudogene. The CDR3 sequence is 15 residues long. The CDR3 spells CASSNDRGQTNEQYF. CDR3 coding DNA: TGTGCCAGCAGCAATGACAGGGGCCAAACCAACGAGCAGTACTTC.

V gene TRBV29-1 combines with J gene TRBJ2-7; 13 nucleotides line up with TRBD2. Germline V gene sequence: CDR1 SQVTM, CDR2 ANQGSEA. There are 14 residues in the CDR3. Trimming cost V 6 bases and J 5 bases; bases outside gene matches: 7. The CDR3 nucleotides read TGCAGCGTAGGACTAGCGGGAGTTCGCGACGAGCAGTACTTC. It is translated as CSVGLAGVRDEQYF.

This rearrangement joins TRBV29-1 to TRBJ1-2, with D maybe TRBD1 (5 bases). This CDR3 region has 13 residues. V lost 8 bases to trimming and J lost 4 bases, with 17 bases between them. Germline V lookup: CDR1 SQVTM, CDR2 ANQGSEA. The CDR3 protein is CSSSGTPSYGYTF. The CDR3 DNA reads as TGCAGCTCATCCGGGACGCCCAGCTATGGCTACACCTTC.

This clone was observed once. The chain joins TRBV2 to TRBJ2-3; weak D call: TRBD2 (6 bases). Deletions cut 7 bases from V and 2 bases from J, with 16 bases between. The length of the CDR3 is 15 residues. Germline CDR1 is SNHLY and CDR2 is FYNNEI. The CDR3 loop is CASIPGLLLTDTQYF. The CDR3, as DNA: TGTGCCAGCATCCCGGGACTCCTTCTCACAGATACGCAGTATTTT.

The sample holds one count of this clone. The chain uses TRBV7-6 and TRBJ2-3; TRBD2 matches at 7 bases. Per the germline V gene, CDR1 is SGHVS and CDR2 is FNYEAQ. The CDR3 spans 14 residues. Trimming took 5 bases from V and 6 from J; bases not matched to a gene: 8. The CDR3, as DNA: TGTGCCAGCAGCCTAACGGGGGGTTGGGATACGCAGTATTTT. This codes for CASSLTGGWDTQYF.

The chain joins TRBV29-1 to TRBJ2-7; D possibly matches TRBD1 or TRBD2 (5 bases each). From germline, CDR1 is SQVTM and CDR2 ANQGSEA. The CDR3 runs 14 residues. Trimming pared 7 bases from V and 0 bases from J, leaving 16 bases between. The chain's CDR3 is CSGTGTGSSYEQYF. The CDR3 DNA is TGCAGCGGCACCGGGACGGGAAGCTCCTACGAGCAGTACTTC.

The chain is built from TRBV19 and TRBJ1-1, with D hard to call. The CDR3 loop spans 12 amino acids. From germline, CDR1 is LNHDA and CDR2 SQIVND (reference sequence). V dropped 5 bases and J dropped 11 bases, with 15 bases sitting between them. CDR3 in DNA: TGTGCCAGTAGTGCGGACCGGAGAGTGGCTTTCTTT. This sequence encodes CASSADRRVAFF. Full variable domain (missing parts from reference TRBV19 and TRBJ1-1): DGGITQSPKYLFRKEGQNVTLSCEQNLNHDAMYWYRQDPGQGLRLIYYSQIVNDFQKGDIAEGYSVSREKKESFPLTVTSAQKNPTAFYLCASSADRRVAFFGQGTRLTVV.

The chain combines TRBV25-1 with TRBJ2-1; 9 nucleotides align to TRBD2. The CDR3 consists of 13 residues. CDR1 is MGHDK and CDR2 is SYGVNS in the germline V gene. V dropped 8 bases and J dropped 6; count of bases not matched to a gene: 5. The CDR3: CASFSGSGNEQFF. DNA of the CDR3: TGTGCCAGCTTTAGCGGGAGCGGCAATGAGCAGTTCTTC. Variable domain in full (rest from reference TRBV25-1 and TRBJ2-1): EADIYQTPRYLVIGTGKKITLECSQTMGHDKMYWYQQDPGMELHLIHYSYGVNSTEKGDLSSESTVSRIRTEHFPLTLESARPSHTSQYLCASFSGSGNEQFFGPGTRLTVL.

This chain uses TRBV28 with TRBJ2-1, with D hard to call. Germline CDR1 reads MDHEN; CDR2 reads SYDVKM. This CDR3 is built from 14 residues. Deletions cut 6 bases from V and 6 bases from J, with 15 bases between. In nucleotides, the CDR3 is TGTGCCAGCAGCTCACTCAATCAAGGCAATGAGCAGTTCTTC. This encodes CASSSLNQGNEQFF.

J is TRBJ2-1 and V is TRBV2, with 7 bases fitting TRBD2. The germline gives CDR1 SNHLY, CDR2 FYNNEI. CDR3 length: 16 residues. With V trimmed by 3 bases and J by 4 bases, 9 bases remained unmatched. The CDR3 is CASSDRSRERYNEQFF. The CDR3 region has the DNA TGTGCCAGCAGTGATAGGTCGCGGGAGCGGTACAATGAGCAGTTCTTC.

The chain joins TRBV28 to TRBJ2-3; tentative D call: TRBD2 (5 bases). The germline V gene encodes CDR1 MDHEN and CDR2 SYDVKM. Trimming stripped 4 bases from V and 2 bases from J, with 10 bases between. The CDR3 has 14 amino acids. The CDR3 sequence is CASSSGLYTDTQYF. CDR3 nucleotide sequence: TGTGCCAGCAGTTCCGGACTTTACACAGATACGCAGTATTTT.

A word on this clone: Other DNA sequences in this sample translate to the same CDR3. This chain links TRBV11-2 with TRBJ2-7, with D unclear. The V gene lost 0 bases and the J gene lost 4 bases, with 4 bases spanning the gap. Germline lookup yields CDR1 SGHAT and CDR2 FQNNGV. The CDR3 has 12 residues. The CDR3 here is CASSLDRYEQYF. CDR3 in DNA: TGTGCCAGCAGCTTAGATAGATACGAGCAGTACTTC.

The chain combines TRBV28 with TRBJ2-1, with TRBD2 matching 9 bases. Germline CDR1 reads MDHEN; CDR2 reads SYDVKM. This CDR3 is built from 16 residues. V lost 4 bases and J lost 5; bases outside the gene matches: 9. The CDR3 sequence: CASSWEVAGVNNEQFF. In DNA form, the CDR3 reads TGTGCCAGCAGTTGGGAGGTAGCGGGAGTAAACAATGAGCAGTTCTTC.

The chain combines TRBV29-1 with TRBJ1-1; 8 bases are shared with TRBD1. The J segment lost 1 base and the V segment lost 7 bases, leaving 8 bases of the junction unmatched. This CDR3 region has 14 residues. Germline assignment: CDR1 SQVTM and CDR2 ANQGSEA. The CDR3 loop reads CSGGPGTGNTEAFF. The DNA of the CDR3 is TGCAGCGGCGGCCCAGGGACAGGGAACACTGAAGCTTTCTTT. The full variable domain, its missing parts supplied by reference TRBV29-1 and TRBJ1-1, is SAVISQKPSRDICQRGTSLTIQCQVDSQVTMMFWYRQQPGQSLTLIATANQGSEATYESGFVIDKFPISRPNLTFSTLTVSNMSPEDSSIYLCSGGPGTGNTEAFFGQGTRLTVV.

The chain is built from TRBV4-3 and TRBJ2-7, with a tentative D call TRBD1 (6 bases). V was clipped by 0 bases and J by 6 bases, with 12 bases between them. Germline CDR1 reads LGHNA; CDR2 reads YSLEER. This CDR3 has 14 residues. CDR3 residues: CASSQEGAGAEQYF. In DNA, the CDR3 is TGCGCCAGCAGCCAAGAGGGGGCAGGTGCCGAGCAGTACTTC.

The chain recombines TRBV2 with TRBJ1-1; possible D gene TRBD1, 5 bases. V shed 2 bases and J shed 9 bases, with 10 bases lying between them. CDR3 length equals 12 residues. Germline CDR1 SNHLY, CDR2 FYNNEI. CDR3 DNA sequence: TGTGCCAGCAGTGAATCCAGGGATCAAGCTTTCTTT. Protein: CASSESRDQAFF.

Here the CDR3 reads CASSLPGQGHEQYF. CDR3 nucleotides: TGTGCCAGCAGCTTGCCCGGACAGGGGCACGAGCAGTACTTC. The chain employs TRBV5-6 and TRBJ2-7, with 9 bases that match TRBD1. Germline CDR1 and CDR2: SGHDT and YYEEEE. The CDR3 runs 14 residues. With 1 base clipped from V and 5 bases from J, the junction kept 4 bases outside the gene matches.

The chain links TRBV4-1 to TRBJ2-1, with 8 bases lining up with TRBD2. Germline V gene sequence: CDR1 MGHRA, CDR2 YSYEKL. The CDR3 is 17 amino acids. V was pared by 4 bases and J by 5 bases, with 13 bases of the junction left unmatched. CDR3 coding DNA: TGCGCCAGCAGCCTTTCGGGGCTAGCGGGCGGGAACAATGAGCAGTTCTTC. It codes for CASSLSGLAGGNNEQFF.

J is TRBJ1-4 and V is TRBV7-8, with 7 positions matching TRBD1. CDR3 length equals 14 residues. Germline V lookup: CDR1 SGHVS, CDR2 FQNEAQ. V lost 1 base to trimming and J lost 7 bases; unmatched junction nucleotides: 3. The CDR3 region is CASSLGPGGEKLFF. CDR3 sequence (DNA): TGTGCCAGCAGCTTAGGGCCAGGGGGTGAAAAACTGTTTTTT.

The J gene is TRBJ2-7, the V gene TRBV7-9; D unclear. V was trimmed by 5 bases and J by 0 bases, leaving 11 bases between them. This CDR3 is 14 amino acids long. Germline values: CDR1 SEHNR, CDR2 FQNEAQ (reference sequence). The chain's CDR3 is CASSPRADSYEQYF. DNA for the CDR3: TGTGCCAGCAGCCCCCGGGCCGACTCCTACGAGCAGTACTTC.

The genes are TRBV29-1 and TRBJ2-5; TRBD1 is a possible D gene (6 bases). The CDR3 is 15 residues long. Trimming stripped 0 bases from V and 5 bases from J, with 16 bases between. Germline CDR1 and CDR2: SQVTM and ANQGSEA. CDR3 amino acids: CSVEEGRQEVETQYF. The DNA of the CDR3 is TGCAGCGTTGAAGAAGGGAGACAGGAGGTCGAGACCCAGTACTTC.

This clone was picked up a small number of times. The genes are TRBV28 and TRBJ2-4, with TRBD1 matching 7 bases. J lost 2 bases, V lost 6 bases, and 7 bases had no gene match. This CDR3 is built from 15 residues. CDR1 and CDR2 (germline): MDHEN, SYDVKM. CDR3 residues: CASRPTGDSKNIQYF. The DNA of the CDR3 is TGTGCCAGCAGGCCAACAGGGGATTCCAAAAACATTCAGTACTTC.

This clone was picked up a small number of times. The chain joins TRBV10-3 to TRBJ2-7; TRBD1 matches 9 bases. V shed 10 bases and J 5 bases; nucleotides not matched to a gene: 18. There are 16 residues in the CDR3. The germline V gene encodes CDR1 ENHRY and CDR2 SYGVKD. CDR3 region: CATAPVLGQGRNEQYF. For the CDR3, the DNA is TGTGCCACCGCCCCGGTTTTAGGACAGGGGAGGAACGAGCAGTACTTC.

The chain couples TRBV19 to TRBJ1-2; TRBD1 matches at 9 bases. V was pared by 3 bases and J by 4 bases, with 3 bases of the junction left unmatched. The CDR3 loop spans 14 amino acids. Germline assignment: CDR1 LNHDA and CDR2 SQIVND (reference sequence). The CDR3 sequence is CASSIPQGAYGYTF. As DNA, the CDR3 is TGTGCCAGTAGTATCCCACAGGGGGCCTATGGCTACACCTTC.

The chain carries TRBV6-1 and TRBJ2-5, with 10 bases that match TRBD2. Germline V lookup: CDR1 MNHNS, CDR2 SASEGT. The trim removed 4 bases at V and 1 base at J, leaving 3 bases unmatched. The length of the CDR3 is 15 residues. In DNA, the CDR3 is TGTGCCAGCAGTGTTCAGCGGGAGGGCCAAGAGACCCAGTACTTC. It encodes CASSVQREGQETQYF.

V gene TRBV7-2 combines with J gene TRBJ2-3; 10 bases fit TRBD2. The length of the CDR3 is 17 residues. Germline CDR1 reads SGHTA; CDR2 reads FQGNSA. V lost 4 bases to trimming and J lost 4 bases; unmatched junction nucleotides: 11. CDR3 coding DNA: TGTGCCAGCAGCTCAAATCTAGCGGGAGCTCGAGCAGATACGCAGTATTTT. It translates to CASSSNLAGARADTQYF.

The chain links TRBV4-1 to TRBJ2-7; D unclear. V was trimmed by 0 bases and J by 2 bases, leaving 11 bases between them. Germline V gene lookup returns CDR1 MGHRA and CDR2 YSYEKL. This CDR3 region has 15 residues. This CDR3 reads CASSQDPTETYEQYF. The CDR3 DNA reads TGCGCCAGCAGCCAAGACCCAACAGAGACCTACGAGCAGTACTTC.

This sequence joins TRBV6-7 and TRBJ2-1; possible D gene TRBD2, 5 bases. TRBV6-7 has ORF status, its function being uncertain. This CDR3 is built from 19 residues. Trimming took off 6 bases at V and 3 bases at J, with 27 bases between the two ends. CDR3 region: CASSQPFSGPSADYNEQFF. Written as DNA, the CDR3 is TGTGCCAGCAGCCAGCCGTTCAGCGGACCTTCAGCCGACTACAATGAGCAGTTCTTC.

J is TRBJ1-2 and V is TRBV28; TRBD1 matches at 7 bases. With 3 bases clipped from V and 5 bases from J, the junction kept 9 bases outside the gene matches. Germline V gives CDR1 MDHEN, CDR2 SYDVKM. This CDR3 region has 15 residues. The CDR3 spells CASSLDYRGSYGYTF. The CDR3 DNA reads TGTGCCAGCAGTTTGGACTACAGGGGTTCTTATGGCTACACCTTC.